The sequence of this TCR beta chain was determined in a study of T-cell memory formation after mild COVID-19. TCRdb used MiXCR to reprocess the 5' RACE reads, holding one entry per CDR3 protein. This table holds 300,000 to 350,000 distinct CDR3 sequences, roughly 13% found once. The CDR3 has 15 amino acids. Germline V gene data show CDR1 as SGHNT and CDR2 as YYREEE (reference sequence). Trimming removed 0 bases from V and 8 bases from J, with 17 bases in between. This clonotype was obtained from a man aged 18 to 29 who had mild COVID-19 (a few samples of this study predate the infection). Cell type and time point are not known. The chain couples TRBV5-4 to TRBJ1-2; possibly TRBD1 for D (5 bases). The sample comprised PBMCs or a T cell subset sorted from them (not recorded which). CDR3 region: CASSLGGSSSAGYTF. The CDR3 nucleotides are TGTGCCAGCAGCTTGGGGGGGTCCTCCTCCGCGGGCTACACCTTC.